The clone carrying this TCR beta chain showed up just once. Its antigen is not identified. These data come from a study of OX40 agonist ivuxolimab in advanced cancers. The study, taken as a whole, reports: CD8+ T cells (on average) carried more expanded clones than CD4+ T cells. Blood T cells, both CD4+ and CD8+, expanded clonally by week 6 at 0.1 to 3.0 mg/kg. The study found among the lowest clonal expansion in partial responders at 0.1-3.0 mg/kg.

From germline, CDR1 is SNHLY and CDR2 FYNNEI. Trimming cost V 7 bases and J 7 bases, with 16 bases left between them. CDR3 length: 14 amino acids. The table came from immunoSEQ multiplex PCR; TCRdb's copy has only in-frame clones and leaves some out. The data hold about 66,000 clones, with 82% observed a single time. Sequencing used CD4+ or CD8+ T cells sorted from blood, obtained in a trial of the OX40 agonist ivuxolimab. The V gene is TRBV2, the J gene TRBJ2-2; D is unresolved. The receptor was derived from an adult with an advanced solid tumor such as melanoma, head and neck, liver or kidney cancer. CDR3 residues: CASIPEETYGELFF. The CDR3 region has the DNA TGTGCCAGCATCCCAGAGGAAACCTACGGGGAGCTGTTTTTT.